This entry describes one T cell receptor beta chain. Trimming took off 3 bases at V and 0 bases at J, with 13 bases between the two ends. Germline assignment: CDR1 SGHRS and CDR2 YFSETQ. CDR3 size: 17 residues. The entry originates in a study of OX40 agonist ivuxolimab in advanced cancers. Profiled with immunoSEQ multiplex PCR; TCRdb holds only in-frame clones, not every one. Altogether 55,000 to 65,000 clones are present, 75% to 90% being singletons, with the ten largest covering about 0.71%. The sample here was CD4+ or CD8+ T cells sorted from blood, taken in a trial of the OX40 agonist ivuxolimab. The chain carries TRBV5-1 and TRBJ2-6; the D gene is possibly TRBD1 (6 bases). The clonotype comes from an adult with an advanced solid tumor such as melanoma, head and neck, liver or kidney cancer. The CDR3 DNA reads TGCGCCAGCAGCTCAGGGGACGGACGCTCTGGGGCCAACGTCCTGACTTTC. This codes for CASSSGDGRSGANVLTF. Based on the CDR3 plus reference TRBV5-1 and TRBJ2-6, the full variable domain is KAGVTQTPRYLIKTRGQQVTLSCSPISGHRSVSWYQQTPGQGLQFLFEYFSETQRNKGNFPGRFSGRQFSNSRSEMNVSTLELGDSALYLCASSSGDGRSGANVLTFGAGSRLTVL.